The rows below give T cell receptor beta chains drawn from one sample of a study of CD8 T cells in Susac syndrome. One entry per CDR3 protein results from TCRdb running MiXCR on the immunoSEQ multiplex PCR reads. The table shows 160,000 or so distinct CDR3 sequences, with less than 95% occurring only once. Source material: CD4+ T cells from PBMCs. The receptors were sampled from a human donor with multiple sclerosis. The CDR3 runs from the conserved cysteine through the conserved F or W. Not all rows give a size; the values are once, few, many and, for expanded clones, a class.

size | J | V | CDR3
. | TRBJ1-5 | TRBV30 | CAWSADSNQPQHF
. | TRBJ1-3 | TRBV6-5 | CASMRGSGNTIYF
. | TRBJ2-7 | TRBV7-8 | CASSIPGYEQYF
once | TRBJ2-7 | TRBV7-2 | CASSLASGGAEYEQYF
. | TRBJ2-3 | TRBV3-1 | CASSPRTTEDTQYF
. | TRBJ2-5 | TRBV7-2 | CASRMEVGKTQYF
once | TRBJ2-7 | TRBV9 | CASSGQGSHDVFEQYF
. | TRBJ2-2 | TRBV27 | CASSPYTLPGELFF
. | TRBJ2-1 | TRBV6-1 | CASSLHGGVSYNEQFF
once | TRBJ2-7 | TRBV27 | CARRTNTTGGNEQYF
. | TRBJ2-7 | TRBV27 | CASSFIRQDSYEQYF
once | TRBJ2-7 | TRBV20-1 | CSVGQGISYEQYF
. | TRBJ1-5 | TRBV30 | CAWSVKGAEGPQHF
once | TRBJ2-4 | TRBV6-1 | CASRWEVGGPGDF
. | TRBJ2-2 | TRBV2 | CASSPQGYDTGELFF
. | TRBJ1-2 | TRBV6-1 | CASSAADNYGYTF
. | TRBJ1-5 | TRBV6-1 | CASSVISQPQHF
. | TRBJ1-2 | TRBV28 | CASYANYGYTF
. | TRBJ2-2 | TRBV20-1 | CSATKSGMFAGELFF
. | TRBJ1-1 | TRBV27 | CASSLWRGGGTEAFF